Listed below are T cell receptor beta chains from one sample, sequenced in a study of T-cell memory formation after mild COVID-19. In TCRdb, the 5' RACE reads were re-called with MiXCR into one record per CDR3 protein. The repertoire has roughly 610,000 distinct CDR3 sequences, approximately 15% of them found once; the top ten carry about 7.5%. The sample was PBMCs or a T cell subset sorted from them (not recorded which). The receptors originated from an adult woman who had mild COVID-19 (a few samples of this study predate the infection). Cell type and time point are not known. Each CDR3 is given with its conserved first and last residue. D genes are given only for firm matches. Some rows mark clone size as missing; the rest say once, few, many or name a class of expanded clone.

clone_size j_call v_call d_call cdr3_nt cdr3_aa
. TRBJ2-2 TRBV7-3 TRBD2 TGTGCCAGCAGCCCCCAGGGTAGCGGGTCCGGGGAGCTGTTTTTT CASSPQGSGSGELFF
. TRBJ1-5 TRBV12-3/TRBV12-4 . TGTGCCAGCAGTATCCGACAGCATAGCAATCAGCCCCAGCATTTT CASSIRQHSNQPQHF
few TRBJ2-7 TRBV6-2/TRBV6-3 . TGTGCCAGCAGTTACGCCTGGGCTGGGGAGCAGTACTTC CASSYAWAGEQYF
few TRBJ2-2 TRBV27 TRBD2 TGTGCCAGCAGTTCCCGACTAGCGGGGGCCCTGAACACCGGGGAGCTGTTTTTT CASSSRLAGALNTGELFF
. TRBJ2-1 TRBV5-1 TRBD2 TGCGCCAGCAGCTTGTGGGGACTAGCGGACAATGAGCAGTTCTTC CASSLWGLADNEQFF
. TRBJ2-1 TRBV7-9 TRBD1 TGTGCCAGCAGGTTACAGGGGATGGTCTCGAGGGAGCAGTTCTTC CASRLQGMVSREQFF
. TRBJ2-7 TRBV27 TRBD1 TGTGCCAGCAGTTTATCAACAGGGGGAGACTACGAGCAGTACTTC CASSLSTGGDYEQYF
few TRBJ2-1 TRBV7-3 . TGTGCCAGCAGCGCCGACAGCTCCAATGAGCAGTTCTTC CASSADSSNEQFF
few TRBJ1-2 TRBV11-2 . TGTGCCAGCAGCTCCCAGAGGAGAGGGGGCTATGGCTACACCTTC CASSSQRRGGYGYTF
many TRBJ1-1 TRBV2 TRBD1 TGTGCCAGCAGCTTAGATGGGACAGTGGGGTCTCAGAGTTCGGCTTTCTTT CASSLDGTVGSQSSAFF
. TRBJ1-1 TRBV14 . TGTGCCAGCAGCCAAGATCGCATCATTACAGGGAACACTGAAGCTTTCTTT CASSQDRIITGNTEAFF